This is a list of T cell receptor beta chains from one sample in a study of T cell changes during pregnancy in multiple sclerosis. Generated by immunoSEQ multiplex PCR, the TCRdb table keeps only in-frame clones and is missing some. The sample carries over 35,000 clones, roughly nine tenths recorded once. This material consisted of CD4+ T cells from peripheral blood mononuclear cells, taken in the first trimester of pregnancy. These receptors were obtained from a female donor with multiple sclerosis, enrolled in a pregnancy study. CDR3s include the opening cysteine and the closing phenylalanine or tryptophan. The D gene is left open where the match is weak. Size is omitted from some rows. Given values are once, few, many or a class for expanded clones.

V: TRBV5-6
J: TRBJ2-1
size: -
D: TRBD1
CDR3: CASSSDRPEQFF
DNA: TGTGCCAGCAGCTCGGACAGGCCCGAGCAGTTCTTC

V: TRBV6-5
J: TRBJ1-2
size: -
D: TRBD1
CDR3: CASSYSQGASGYTF
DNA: TGTGCCAGCAGTTACTCCCAGGGGGCCTCTGGCTACACCTTC

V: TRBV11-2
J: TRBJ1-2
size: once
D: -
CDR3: CASSLSLGNYGYTF
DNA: TGTGCCAGCAGCTTATCACTAGGAAACTATGGCTACACCTTC

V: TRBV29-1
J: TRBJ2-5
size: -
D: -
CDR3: CSARTVGGETQYF
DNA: TGCAGCGCTAGGACAGTGGGGGGGGAGACCCAGTACTTC

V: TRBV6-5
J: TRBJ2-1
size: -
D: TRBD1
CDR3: CASSQGQVNEQFF
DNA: TGTGCCAGCAGTCAGGGACAGGTGAATGAGCAGTTCTTC

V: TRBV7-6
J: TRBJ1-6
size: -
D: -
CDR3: CASSLDIRASSPLHF
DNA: TGTGCCAGCAGCTTAGATATCAGGGCGTCTTCACCCCTCCACTTT

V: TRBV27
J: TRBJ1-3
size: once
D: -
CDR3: CASSLTGFSGNTIYF
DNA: TGTGCCAGCAGTTTAACAGGGTTCTCTGGAAACACCATATATTTT

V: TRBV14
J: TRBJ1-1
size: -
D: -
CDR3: CASSQDLRGPEAFF
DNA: TGTGCCAGCAGCCAAGATCTCAGGGGCCCTGAAGCTTTCTTT

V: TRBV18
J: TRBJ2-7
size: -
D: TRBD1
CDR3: CASSPQTWTGNEQYF
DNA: TGTGCCAGCTCACCACAAACGTGGACAGGGAACGAGCAGTACTTC

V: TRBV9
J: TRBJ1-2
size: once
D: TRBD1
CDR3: CASSTSGQANYGYTF
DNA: TGTGCCAGCAGCACCTCCGGACAGGCTAACTATGGCTACACCTTC

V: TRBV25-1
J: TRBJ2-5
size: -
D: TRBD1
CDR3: CASSIQTGEETQYF
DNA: TGTGCCAGCAGCATACAAACAGGGGAGGAGACCCAGTACTTC

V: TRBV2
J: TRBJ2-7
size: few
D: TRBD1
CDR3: CASSWDRSSYEQYF
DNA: TGTGCCAGCAGTTGGGACAGGAGCTCCTACGAGCAGTACTTC

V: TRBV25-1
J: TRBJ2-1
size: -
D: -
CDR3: CASSEYRGATYNEQFF
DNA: TGTGCCAGCAGTGAATACCGGGGGGCGACCTACAATGAGCAGTTCTTC

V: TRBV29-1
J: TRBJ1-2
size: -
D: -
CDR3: CSVDNNGGRENGYTF
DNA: TGCAGCGTTGACAATAATGGAGGGAGGGAGAATGGCTACACCTTC

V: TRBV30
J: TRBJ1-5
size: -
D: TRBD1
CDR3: CAWSVIMGQRNQPQHF
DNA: TGTGCCTGGAGTGTCATAATGGGACAGCGAAATCAGCCCCAGCATTTT

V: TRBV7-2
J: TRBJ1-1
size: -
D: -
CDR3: CASSLARGRAFF
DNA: TGTGCCAGCAGCTTAGCGAGAGGGCGGGCTTTCTTT

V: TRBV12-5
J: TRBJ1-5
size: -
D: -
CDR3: CASAGGMSNQPQHF
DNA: TGTGCTAGTGCCGGCGGGATGAGCAATCAGCCCCAGCATTTT

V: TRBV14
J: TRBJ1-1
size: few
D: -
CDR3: CASSQVGATEAFF
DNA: TGTGCCAGCAGCCAAGTAGGAGCTACTGAAGCTTTCTTT

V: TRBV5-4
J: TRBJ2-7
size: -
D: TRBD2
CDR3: CASSLERGASYEQYF
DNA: TGTGCCAGCAGCTTGGAGCGGGGGGCCTCCTACGAGCAGTACTTC

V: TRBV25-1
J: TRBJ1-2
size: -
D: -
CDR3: CASRSPGPYGYTF
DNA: TGTGCCAGTCGGTCGCCAGGGCCCTATGGCTACACCTTC

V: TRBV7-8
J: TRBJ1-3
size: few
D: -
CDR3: CASSPQAAGGNTIYF
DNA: TGTGCCAGCAGTCCCCAGGCGGCGGGAGGAAACACCATATATTTT

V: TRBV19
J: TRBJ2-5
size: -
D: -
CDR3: CASSGTHLKETQYF
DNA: TGTGCCAGTAGCGGGACTCATTTAAAAGAGACCCAGTACTTC

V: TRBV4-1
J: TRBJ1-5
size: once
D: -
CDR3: CASSQEAAGVHQPQHF
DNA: TGCGCCAGCAGCCAAGAGGCAGCGGGCGTACATCAGCCCCAGCATTTT

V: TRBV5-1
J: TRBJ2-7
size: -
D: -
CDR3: CASRLWAGSYEQYF
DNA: TGCGCCAGCAGACTCTGGGCGGGCTCCTACGAGCAGTACTTC

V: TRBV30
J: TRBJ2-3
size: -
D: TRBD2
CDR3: CAWSPTSVHDTQYF
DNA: TGTGCCTGGAGTCCGACTAGCGTTCATGATACGCAGTATTTT

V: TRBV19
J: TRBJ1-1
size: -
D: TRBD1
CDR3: CASTPGQGGKTEAFF
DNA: TGTGCCAGTACTCCGGGACAGGGGGGAAAGACTGAAGCTTTCTTT

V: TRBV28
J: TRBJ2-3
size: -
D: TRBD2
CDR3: CASSTPLGLADTDTQYF
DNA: TGTGCCAGCAGTACTCCCCTCGGACTAGCGGACACAGATACGCAGTATTTT

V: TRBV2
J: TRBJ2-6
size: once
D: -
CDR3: CASSTPNPWTASSGANVLTF
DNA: TGTGCCAGCAGCACACCGAACCCTTGGACAGCCAGCTCTGGGGCCAACGTCCTGACTTTC

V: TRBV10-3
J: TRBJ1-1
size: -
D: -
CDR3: CAIREMDRNTEAFF
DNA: TGTGCCATCAGAGAGATGGACAGGAACACTGAAGCTTTCTTT

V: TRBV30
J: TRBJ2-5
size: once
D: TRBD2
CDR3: CAWNIRGVRETQYF
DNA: TGTGCCTGGAACATTCGGGGGGTAAGAGAGACCCAGTACTTC

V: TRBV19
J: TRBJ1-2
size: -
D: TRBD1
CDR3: CASSHNDRVHGYTF
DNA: TGTGCCAGTAGTCATAACGACAGGGTCCATGGCTACACCTTC

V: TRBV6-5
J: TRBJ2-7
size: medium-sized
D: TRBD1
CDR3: CASSYGGTGDYEQYF
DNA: TGTGCCAGCAGTTACGGGGGGACAGGGGACTACGAGCAGTACTTC

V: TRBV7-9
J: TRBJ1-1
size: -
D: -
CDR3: CASSLASVNGGAFF
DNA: TGTGCCAGCAGCTTAGCGTCAGTAAACGGGGGAGCTTTCTTT

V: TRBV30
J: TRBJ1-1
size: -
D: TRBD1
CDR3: CAWSGTGVTEAFF
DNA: TGTGCCTGGAGTGGGACAGGGGTCACTGAAGCTTTCTTT

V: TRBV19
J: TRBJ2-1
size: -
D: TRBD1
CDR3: CAIKGTGGYNEQFF
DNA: TGTGCCATTAAAGGGACAGGGGGCTACAATGAGCAGTTCTTC

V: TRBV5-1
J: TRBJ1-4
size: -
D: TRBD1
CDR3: CASSLAGTENEKLFF
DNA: TGCGCCAGCAGCTTGGCCGGGACAGAGAATGAAAAACTGTTTTTT

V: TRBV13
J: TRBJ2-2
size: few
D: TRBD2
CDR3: CASSHETPGLAGGGTGELFF
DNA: TGTGCCAGCAGCCACGAAACCCCCGGACTAGCGGGGGGGGGCACCGGGGAGCTGTTTTTT

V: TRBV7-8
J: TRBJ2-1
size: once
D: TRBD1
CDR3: CASSVTGKGQFF
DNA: TGTGCCAGCAGTGTGACAGGGAAGGGGCAGTTCTTC

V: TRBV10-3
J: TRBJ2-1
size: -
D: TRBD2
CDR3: CAISSGLAGGPDRDGEQFF
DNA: TGTGCCATCAGCTCGGGACTAGCGGGAGGGCCCGATAGGGATGGTGAGCAGTTCTTC

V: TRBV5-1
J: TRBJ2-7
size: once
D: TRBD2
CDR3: CASSFIPSGFSYEQYF
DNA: TGCGCCAGCAGCTTTATTCCTAGCGGGTTCTCCTACGAGCAGTACTTC

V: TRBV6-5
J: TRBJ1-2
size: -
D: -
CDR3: CASSNSGGASGYTF
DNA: TGTGCCAGCAGCAACTCGGGTGGGGCCTCTGGCTACACCTTC

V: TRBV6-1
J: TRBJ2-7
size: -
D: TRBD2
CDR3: CASSGGLAGAEEQYF
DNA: TGTGCCAGCAGTGGGGGACTAGCGGGAGCTGAGGAGCAGTACTTC

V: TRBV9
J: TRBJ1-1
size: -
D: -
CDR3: CASSVTTGGGNTEAFF
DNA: TGTGCCAGCAGCGTGACGACGGGTGGTGGAAACACTGAAGCTTTCTTT

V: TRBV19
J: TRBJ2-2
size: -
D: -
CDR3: CASSIRPGKLFF
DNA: TGTGCCAGTAGTATTCGGCCGGGGAAGCTGTTTTTT

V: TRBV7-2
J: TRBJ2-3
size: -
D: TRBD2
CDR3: CASSPAAASGRVDTQYF
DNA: TGTGCCAGCAGCCCCGCCGCGGCTAGCGGGAGGGTGGATACGCAGTATTTT

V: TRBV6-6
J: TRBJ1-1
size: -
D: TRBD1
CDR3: CASSPPGGNGFF
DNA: TGTGCCAGCAGTCCCCCAGGGGGCAATGGTTTCTTT

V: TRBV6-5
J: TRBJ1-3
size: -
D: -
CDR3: CASRRGGSGNTIYF
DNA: TGTGCCAGCAGAAGGGGCGGCTCTGGAAACACCATATATTTT

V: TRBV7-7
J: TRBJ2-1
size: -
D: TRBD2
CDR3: CASSPTTSGGANEQFF
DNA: TGTGCCAGCAGCCCTACCACTAGCGGGGGGGCCAATGAGCAGTTCTTC

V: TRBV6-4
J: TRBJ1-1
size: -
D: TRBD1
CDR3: CASSRQGGETEAFF
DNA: TGTGCCAGCAGCCGACAGGGGGGTGAGACTGAAGCTTTCTTT

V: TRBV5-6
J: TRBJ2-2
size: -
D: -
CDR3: CASSHIADSRRSGELFF
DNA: TGTGCCAGCAGCCACATCGCGGACTCCCGCCGGTCCGGGGAGCTGTTTTTT

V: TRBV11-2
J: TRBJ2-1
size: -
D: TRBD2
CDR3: CASSRLADFYNEQFF
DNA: TGTGCCAGCAGCCGACTAGCGGACTTCTACAATGAGCAGTTCTTC

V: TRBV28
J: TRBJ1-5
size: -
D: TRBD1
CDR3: CASSPYRQGVVSQPQHF
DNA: TGTGCCAGCAGTCCCTATCGACAGGGGGTGGTGAGTCAGCCCCAGCATTTT

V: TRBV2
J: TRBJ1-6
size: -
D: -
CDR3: CASSQRPPGKRNNSPLHF
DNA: TGTGCCAGCAGCCAACGGCCGCCAGGGAAAAGGAATAATTCACCCCTCCACTTT

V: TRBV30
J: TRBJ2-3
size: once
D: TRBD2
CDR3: CAWSVVRTSGNTDTQYF
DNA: TGTGCCTGGAGTGTAGTACGGACTAGCGGGAACACAGATACGCAGTATTTT

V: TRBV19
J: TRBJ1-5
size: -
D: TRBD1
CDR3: CASSLTGGGNQPQHF
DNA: TGTGCCAGTAGTTTGACAGGGGGCGGCAATCAGCCCCAGCATTTT

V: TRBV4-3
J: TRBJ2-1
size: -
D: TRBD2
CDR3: CASSQDPAGGLYNEQFF
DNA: TGCGCCAGCAGCCAAGACCCAGCGGGGGGCCTCTACAATGAGCAGTTCTTC

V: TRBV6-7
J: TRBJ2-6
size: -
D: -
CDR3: CASSQHQRLQSRANVLTF
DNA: TGTGCCAGCAGTCAGCATCAGCGTTTACAAAGTCGGGCCAACGTCCTGACTTTC

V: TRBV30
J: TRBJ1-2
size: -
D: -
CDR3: CASPVATGGYTF
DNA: TGTGCCTCCCCGGTCGCGACTGGTGGCTACACCTTC

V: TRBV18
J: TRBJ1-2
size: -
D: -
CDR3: CASSPSGGAQNYGYTF
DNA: TGTGCCAGCTCACCTTCAGGTGGGGCGCAAAACTATGGCTACACCTTC

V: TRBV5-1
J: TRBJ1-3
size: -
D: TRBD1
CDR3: CASSEPGQSSGNTIYF
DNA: TGCGCCAGCAGCGAGCCGGGACAGAGCTCTGGAAACACCATATATTTT